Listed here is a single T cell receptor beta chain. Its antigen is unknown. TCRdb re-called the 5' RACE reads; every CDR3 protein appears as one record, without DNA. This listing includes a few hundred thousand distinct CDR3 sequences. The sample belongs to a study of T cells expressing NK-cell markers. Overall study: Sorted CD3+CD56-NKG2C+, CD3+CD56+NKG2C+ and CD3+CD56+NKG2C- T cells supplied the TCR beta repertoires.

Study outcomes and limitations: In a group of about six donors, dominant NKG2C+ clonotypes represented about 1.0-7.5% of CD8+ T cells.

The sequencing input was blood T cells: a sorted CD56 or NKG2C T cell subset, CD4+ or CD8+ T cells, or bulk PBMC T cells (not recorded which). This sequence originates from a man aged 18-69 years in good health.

CDR3 loop: CSARRSKSGEQFF. The chain links TRBV20-1 to TRBJ2-1; without DNA, the TCRdb call of TRBD2 cannot be checked. CDR3 length: 13 amino acids. Germline V gives CDR1 DFQATT, CDR2 SNEGSKA (reference sequence).